The text below deals with one T cell receptor beta chain. Per germline, CDR1 ENHRY and CDR2 SYGVKD. Between the trimmed V and J ends, which lost 10 bases and 3 bases, there was a span of 17 bases. The CDR3 loop spans 14 amino acids. The data stem from a study of CD8 T cells in Susac syndrome. Reverse transcription used about 0.45 to 1 ug RNA and random hexamers. The amplification used immunoSEQ multiplex PCR on TCR beta CDR3; it spanned 54 Vbeta and 13 Jbeta. One entry per CDR3 protein, called by TCRdb with MiXCR from the immunoSEQ multiplex PCR reads. The sample has some 130,000 distinct CDR3 sequences, about 95% seen once.

This sequence joins TRBV10-3 and TRBJ2-3; TRBD1 might be the D (6 bases). The receptor was derived from a human donor in good health. Sequences were obtained from CD4+ T cells from PBMCs. Here the CDR3 DNA reads TGTGCCACCACAGAGGGGGTCCTGACAGATACGCAGTATTTT. It yields the protein CATTEGVLTDTQYF.